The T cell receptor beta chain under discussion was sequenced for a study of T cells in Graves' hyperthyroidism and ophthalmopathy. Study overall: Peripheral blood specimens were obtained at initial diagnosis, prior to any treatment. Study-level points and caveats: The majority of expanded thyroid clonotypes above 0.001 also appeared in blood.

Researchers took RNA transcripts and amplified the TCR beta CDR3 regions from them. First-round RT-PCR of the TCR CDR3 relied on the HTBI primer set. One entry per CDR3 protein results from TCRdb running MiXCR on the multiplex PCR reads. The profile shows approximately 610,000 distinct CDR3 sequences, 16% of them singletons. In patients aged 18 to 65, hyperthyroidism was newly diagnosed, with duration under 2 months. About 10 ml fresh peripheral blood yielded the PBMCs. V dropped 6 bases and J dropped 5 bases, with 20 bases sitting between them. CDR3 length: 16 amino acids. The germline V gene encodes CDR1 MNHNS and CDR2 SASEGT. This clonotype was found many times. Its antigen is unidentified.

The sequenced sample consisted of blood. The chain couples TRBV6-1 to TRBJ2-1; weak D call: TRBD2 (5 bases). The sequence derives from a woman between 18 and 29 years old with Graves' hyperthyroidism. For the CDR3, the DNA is TGTGCCAGCAGCCGCGGAGGAGAGGGCCCCCACAATGAGCAGTTCTTC. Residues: CASSRGGEGPHNEQFF.